A single sample is the source of the 8 T cell receptor beta chains below, sequenced in a study of T cells in Graves' hyperthyroidism and ophthalmopathy (dated by TCRdb to the late 2010s). Library creation used multiplex PCR. These reads were obtained on an Illumina HiSeq 2000. The TCR beta CDR3 regions were amplified from RNA transcripts. The first round of RT-PCR for the TCR CDR3 was performed with the HTBI primer set and the Qiagen OneStep RT-PCR kit. TCRdb redid the processing of the public reads, applying fastp at Q25 and MiXCR, and retained in-frame beta chains. Rows matching on CDR3 protein sequence are summarized as one entry with the most common DNA and genes. This sample lists hundreds of thousands of distinct CDR3 sequences; about 20% were detected once. Approximately 49% of the sample is in the top ten clones. The specimen sequenced was blood. These receptors were taken from a woman in her seventies with Graves' ophthalmopathy.

This chain's CDR3 is CASSPRTSPSYNEQFF. For the CDR3, the DNA is TGTGCCAGTAGTCCCCGGACAAGTCCATCCTACAATGAGCAGTTCTTC. The chain uses TRBV19 and TRBJ2-1, with a weak D call TRBD1 (5 bases). Trimming cost V 5 bases and J 1 base, with 15 bases left between them. From germline, CDR1 is LNHDA and CDR2 SQIVND (reference sequence). The CDR3 runs 16 residues. Together with reference TRBV19 and TRBJ2-1, the CDR3 gives the full variable domain: DGGITQSPKYLFRKEGQNVTLSCEQNLNHDAMYWYRQDPGQGLRLIYYSQIVNDFQKGDIAEGYSVSREKKESFPLTVTSAQKNPTAFYLCASSPRTSPSYNEQFFGPGTRLTVL.

The chain links TRBV20-1 to TRBJ2-7; D call uncertain. Deletions cut 6 bases from V and 0 bases from J, with 9 bases between. This CDR3 spans 12 amino acids. Germline-derived CDR1 and CDR2 are DFQATT and SNEGSKA (reference sequence). CDR3 loop: CSAKGHSYEQYF. The CDR3 region has the DNA TGCAGTGCCAAGGGTCACTCCTACGAGCAGTACTTC.

This clonotype was observed many times. The CDR3 reads CASETSGRGVEQFF. In DNA form, the CDR3 reads TGTGCCAGCGAGACTAGCGGGAGAGGCGTTGAGCAGTTCTTC. The chain carries TRBV27 and TRBJ2-1; 12 bases are shared with TRBD2. Germline trimming cut 8 bases from V and 9 bases from J; bases unmatched to any gene: 8. There are 14 residues in the CDR3. Germline CDR1 reads MNHEY; CDR2 reads SMNVEV (reference sequence).

This clonotype has just a few counts. CDR3 coding DNA: TGTGCCAGCAGCCAAGCAGCATCCAGCTCCTACGAGCAGTACTTC. Its translation is CASSQAASSSYEQYF. This rearrangement joins TRBV3-1 to TRBJ2-7, with D unclear. The V end lost 1 base, the J end lost 0 bases, and 10 bases lay between the germline ends. Germline V gene data show CDR1 as LGHDT and CDR2 as YNNKEL (reference sequence). This CDR3 spans 15 amino acids.

The rearrangement joins TRBV6-5 to TRBJ1-2; D remains unclear. CDR1 and CDR2 from the germline V gene are MNHEY and SVGAGI. The CDR3 runs to 11 residues. Trimming left V 4 bases short and J 6 bases short, with 6 bases between. CDR3 protein: CASSSLNGYTF. The DNA of the CDR3 is TGTGCCAGCAGTTCTCTCAATGGCTACACCTTC.

A few counts support this clonotype. The chain links TRBV11-2 to TRBJ1-2, with D tentatively TRBD1 (5 bases). Trimming removed 5 bases at V and 2 bases at J, with 12 bases between. The length of the CDR3 is 14 residues. Germline CDR1 reads SGHAT; CDR2 reads FQNNGV. In DNA form, the CDR3 reads TGTGCCAGCAGCCCCAGACAGACAAACTATGGCTACACCTTC. The encoded protein is CASSPRQTNYGYTF.

The chain is built from TRBV28 and TRBJ1-1; D may be TRBD1 (5 bases). This CDR3 is 12 amino acids long. Looked up from germline, CDR1 is MDHEN and CDR2 is SYDVKM. V gave up 2 bases and J gave up 11 bases, with 12 bases separating them. CDR3 in amino acids: CASSLEGRAAFF. The CDR3 nucleotides are TGTGCCAGCAGTTTAGAGGGCAGGGCCGCTTTCTTT.

CDR3: CAISGVGSSYNEQFF. The CDR3, as DNA: TGTGCCATCAGTGGGGTCGGGAGCTCCTACAATGAGCAGTTCTTC. The genes are TRBV10-3 and TRBJ2-1, with a weak D call TRBD2 (6 bases). V shed 4 bases and J shed 0 bases, with 10 bases lying between them. The V gene's germline CDR1 is ENHRY and CDR2 SYGVKD. The CDR3 contains 15 residues.